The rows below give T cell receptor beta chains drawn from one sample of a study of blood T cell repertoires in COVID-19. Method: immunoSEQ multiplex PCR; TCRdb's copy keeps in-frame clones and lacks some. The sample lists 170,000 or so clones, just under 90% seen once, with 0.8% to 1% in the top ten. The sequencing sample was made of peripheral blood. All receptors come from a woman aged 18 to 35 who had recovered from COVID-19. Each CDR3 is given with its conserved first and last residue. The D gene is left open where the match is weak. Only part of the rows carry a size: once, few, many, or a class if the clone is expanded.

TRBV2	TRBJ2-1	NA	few	CASTPTSEQFF	TGTGCCAGCACCCCGACTAGTGAGCAGTTCTTC
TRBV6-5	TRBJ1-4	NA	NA	CASSSAGTREKLFF	TGTGCCAGCAGTTCAGCCGGGACACGGGAAAAACTGTTTTTT
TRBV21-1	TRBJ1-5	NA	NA	CASSFTGVNQPQHF	TGTGCCAGCAGTTTTACAGGGGTCAATCAGCCCCAGCATTTT
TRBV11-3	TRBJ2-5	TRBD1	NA	CASSLTGEETQYF	TGTGCCAGCAGCTTAACAGGGGAAGAGACCCAGTACTTC
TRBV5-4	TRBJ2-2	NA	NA	CASSPSRFGEPTGELFF	TGTGCCAGCAGCCCCTCACGTTTTGGGGAGCCCACCGGGGAGCTGTTTTTT
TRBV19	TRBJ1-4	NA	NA	CASSTPKGSELFF	TGTGCCAGTAGTACTCCAAAGGGGTCGGAACTGTTTTTT
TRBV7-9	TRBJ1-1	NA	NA	CASSSSFVRSRGNTEAFF	TGTGCCAGCAGCTCCTCATTTGTTAGGTCTCGGGGGAACACTGAAGCTTTCTTT
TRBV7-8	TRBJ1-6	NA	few	CASSSYGGQLNSPLHF	TGTGCCAGCAGCTCATACGGAGGACAGCTTAATTCACCCCTCCACTTT
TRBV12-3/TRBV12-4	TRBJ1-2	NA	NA	CASSSRIGYTF	TGTGCCAGCAGCTCCAGGATTGGCTACACCTTC
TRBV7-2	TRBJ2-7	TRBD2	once	CASSTSGGHYEQYF	TGTGCCAGCAGCACCAGCGGGGGGCACTACGAGCAGTACTTC
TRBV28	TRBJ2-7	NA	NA	CASSHPAGNTYEQYF	TGTGCCAGCAGTCATCCCGCAGGGAATACCTACGAGCAGTACTTC
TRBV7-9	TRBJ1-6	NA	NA	CASSLAGGGAPLHF	TGTGCCAGCAGCTTAGCCGGGGGAGGGGCACCCCTCCACTTT
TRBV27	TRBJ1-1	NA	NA	CASSLQGGYAEAFF	TGTGCCAGCAGTTTGCAGGGAGGTTATGCTGAAGCTTTCTTT
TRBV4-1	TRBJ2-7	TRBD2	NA	CASSQGLPGLAAYEQYF	TGCGCCAGCAGCCAAGGACTCCCGGGACTAGCGGCCTACGAGCAGTACTTC
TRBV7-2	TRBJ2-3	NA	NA	CASSLGVRTDTQYF	TGTGCCAGCAGCTTAGGAGTACGCACAGATACGCAGTATTTT
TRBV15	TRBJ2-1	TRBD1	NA	CATSGRTGGFREQFF	TGTGCCACCAGCGGACGGACAGGGGGATTTAGAGAGCAGTTCTTC
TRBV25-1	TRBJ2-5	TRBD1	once	CASSKGDRASSETQYF	TGTGCCAGCAGTAAGGGGGACAGGGCCTCGTCGGAGACCCAGTACTTC
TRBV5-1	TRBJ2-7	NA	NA	CASSLGQANTLKGEQYF	TGCGCCAGCAGCTTGGGACAGGCAAACACCCTTAAGGGCGAGCAGTACTTC
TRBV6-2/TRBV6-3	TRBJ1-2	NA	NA	CASSYGQTNYGYTF	TGTGCCAGCAGTTACGGACAAACTAACTATGGCTACACCTTC